Sequencing of this T cell receptor beta chain was carried out in a study of post-analysis software for immune sequencing data. Study context: There were relapsing-remitting, secondary progressive and progressive-relapsing multiple sclerosis among the disease courses included.

This clonotype has just a few counts. Its antigen remains unknown. Germline CDR1 reads SGDLS; CDR2 reads YYNGEE. This CDR3 spans 14 amino acids. Trimming pared 0 bases from V and 5 bases from J, leaving 9 bases between. Unique molecular identifiers were built into the TCR beta cDNA libraries. Some 500,000 cDNA molecules were recovered from an input of about 0.9 to 11 million T cells. One entry per CDR3 protein, called by TCRdb with MiXCR from the PCR reads. In the table there are 750,000 to 950,000 distinct CDR3 sequences, about 53% of which are singletons. Whole-study results and caveats: Relative to controls, patients had a few TRBV segments at higher frequency, with TRBV5-6, TRBV5-1 and TRBV20-1 among these. Under F measure analysis, samples from one preparation batch co-clustered strongly.

The sequenced material came from blood. This clonotype was sampled from a girl aged 10-17 years with multiple sclerosis. The chain recombines TRBV9 with TRBJ2-1; D uncertain. The CDR3 here is CASSVAGTDNEQFF. CDR3 coding DNA: TGTGCCAGCAGCGTAGCCGGAACCGACAATGAGCAGTTCTTC.